A selection of T cell receptor beta chains follows, all from one sample in a study of blood T cell repertoires in COVID-19. Here immunoSEQ multiplex PCR was the method, and the copy in TCRdb shows in-frame clones only, minus some. In the table there are about 190,000 clones, around 76% of which are singletons. Material for sequencing was peripheral blood. The receptors stem from a woman aged 60 to 75 with COVID-19, enrolled during active disease. CDR3s include the opening cysteine and the closing phenylalanine or tryptophan. A D gene is named only where the DNA matches it firmly.

d_gene	j_gene	v_gene	CDR3aa	CDR3nt
NA	TRBJ2-2	TRBV19	CASRRSDTGELFF	TGTGCCAGTAGGAGGTCGGACACCGGGGAGCTGTTTTTT
NA	TRBJ1-2	TRBV6-6	CASSYLSENGYTF	TGTGCCAGCAGTTACTTGTCAGAAAATGGCTACACCTTC
TRBD1	TRBJ2-7	TRBV29-1	CSGKGQGAYEQYF	TGCAGCGGGAAGGGACAGGGGGCCTACGAGCAGTACTTC
TRBD1	TRBJ1-1	TRBV6-4	CASSPDQQGRAFF	TGTGCCAGCAGCCCAGATCAACAGGGGCGTGCTTTCTTT
NA	TRBJ1-1	TRBV5-8	CASSSSGVNTEAFF	NA
NA	TRBJ1-4	TRBV5-5	CASRQMPGTNEKLFF	TGTGCCAGCAGGCAGATGCCAGGGACTAATGAAAAACTGTTTTTT
NA	TRBJ1-6	TRBV14	CASSPDTYNSPLHF	TGTGCCAGCAGCCCGGACACCTATAATTCACCCCTCCACTTT
NA	TRBJ2-7	TRBV6-1	CASSEVHRSYEQYF	TGTGCCAGCAGTGAGGTACACCGCTCCTACGAGCAGTACTTC
NA	TRBJ1-4	TRBV24-1	CATSEAGVGEKLFF	TGTGCCACCAGTGAGGCAGGGGTTGGCGAAAAACTGTTTTTT
TRBD2	TRBJ2-3	TRBV29-1	CSVDRASGAGF	TGCAGCGTTGATCGTGCTAGCGGGGCGGGGTTT
TRBD1	TRBJ1-4	TRBV5-1	CASSLRGGDEKLFF	TGCGCCAGCAGCTTGAGAGGGGGCGATGAAAAACTGTTTTTT
NA	TRBJ1-5	TRBV28	CASSRGGGSNQPQHF	TGTGCCAGCAGTAGGGGGGGAGGAAGCAATCAGCCCCAGCATTTT
TRBD2	TRBJ2-3	TRBV7-7	CASSLGLAGMDTQYF	TGTGCTAGCAGCTTAGGACTAGCGGGAATGGATACGCAGTATTTT
TRBD1	TRBJ1-4	TRBV11-3	CASSLVPRDRGGSLFF	TGTGCCAGCAGCTTAGTCCCTAGGGACAGGGGAGGTTCACTGTTTTTT